The clone carrying this TCR beta chain occurred once. Produced via immunoSEQ multiplex PCR; TCRdb's table is partial and in-frame only. The sample includes about 410,000 clones, about nine tenths of them seen just once. This sample was included in a study of control samples from healthy donors and cancer patients. This CDR3 region has 14 residues. Trimming removed 4 bases at V and 6 bases at J, with 16 bases between. Germline CDR1 is SNHLY and CDR2 is FYNNEI. V usage is TRBV2 and J usage is TRBJ2-7; D may be TRBD2 (5 bases). Material: PBMCs. This sequence was found in a man aged 40-50 years with head and neck cancer. As DNA, the CDR3 is TGTGCCAGCAGTGGGTTCCGGGAACGGGGCGAGCAGTACTTC. Amino acid sequence: CASSGFRERGEQYF. Complete variable domain (other parts from reference TRBV2 and TRBJ2-7): EPEVTQTPSHQVTQMGQEVILRCVPISNHLYFYWYRQILGQKVEFLVSFYNNEISEKSEIFDDQFSVERPDGSNFTLKIRSTKLEDSAMYFCASSGFRERGEQYFGPGTRLTVT.